The 20 T cell receptor beta chains below come from one sample, sequenced in a study of cytomegalovirus exposure and HLA in healthy donors. The PCR contained 60 Vbeta and 13 Jbeta primers. Measured with immunoSEQ multiplex PCR; TCRdb has only the in-frame clones, and not every one. The profile covers some 130,000 clones, with about 80% appearing a single time and just over 2.5% taken by the ten largest. The source material was PBMCs. The receptor source for this set is a man aged 30-40 years in good health and CMV-seronegative.

The gene calls are TRBV9 and TRBJ2-4; tentative D call: TRBD2 (5 bases). Trimming cost V 0 bases and J 5 bases, with 9 bases left between them. The CDR3 spans 14 residues. Germline V gives CDR1 SGDLS, CDR2 YYNGEE. Here the CDR3 DNA reads TGTGCCAGCAGCGTAGACCTAGCTCAAAACATTCAGTACTTC. Translating gives CASSVDLAQNIQYF. The full variable domain, its missing parts supplied by reference TRBV9 and TRBJ2-4, is DSGVTQTPKHLITATGQRVTLRCSPRSGDLSVYWYQQSLDQGLQFLIQYYNGEERAKGNILERFSAQQFPDLHSELNLSSLELGDSALYFCASSVDLAQNIQYFGAGTRLSVL.

The chain combines TRBV27 with TRBJ2-7; 7 nucleotides align to TRBD2. CDR3 length: 15 amino acids. V was clipped by 6 bases and J by 0 bases; unmatched bases: 8. Germline V CDR1 and CDR2: MNHEY, SMNVEV (reference sequence). The CDR3 is CASRQLAPSSYEQYF. As DNA, the CDR3 is TGTGCCAGCAGACAACTAGCGCCTAGCTCCTACGAGCAGTACTTC.

This clone has just a few counts. V usage is TRBV7-6 and J usage is TRBJ2-7; TRBD1 is a possible D gene (7 bases). Germline V gene lookup returns CDR1 SGHVS and CDR2 FNYEAQ. Deletions cut 1 base from V and 3 bases from J, with 13 bases between. This CDR3 contains 15 residues. The CDR3 bases are TGTGCCAGCAGCTTAGTGGCGGGACAGTACTACGAGCAGTACTTC. As protein: CASSLVAGQYYEQYF.

V gene TRBV9 combines with J gene TRBJ2-7; 11 bases match TRBD2. The V gene's germline CDR1 is SGDLS and CDR2 YYNGEE. CDR3 length equals 16 residues. The ends lost 3 bases at V and 1 base at J; junction bases unmatched: 6. In DNA, the CDR3 is TGTGCCAGCAGCGCGGAGGGACTAGCGGCTTCCTACGAGCAGTACTTC. It translates to CASSAEGLAASYEQYF.

The chain has TRBV29-1 and TRBJ2-1; D may be TRBD1 (5 bases). Germline V gives CDR1 SQVTM, CDR2 ANQGSEA. Trimming pared 4 bases from V and 0 bases from J, leaving 7 bases between. The CDR3 loop spans 13 amino acids. The CDR3 is CSVGQSSYNEQFF. The CDR3 nucleotides are TGCAGCGTTGGACAGAGCTCCTACAATGAGCAGTTCTTC.

The chain has TRBV11-3 and TRBJ2-1; 7 bases align to TRBD1. CDR1 is SGHNT and CDR2 is YENEEA in the germline V gene. This CDR3 spans 14 amino acids. J was trimmed by 4 bases and V by 5 bases; bases with no gene match: 5. The CDR3 loop reads CASSGRDSYNEQFF. CDR3 in DNA: TGTGCCAGCAGCGGCCGGGACAGTTACAATGAGCAGTTCTTC. The whole variable domain, remainder taken from reference TRBV11-3 and TRBJ2-1, is EAGVVQSPRYKIIEKKQPVAFWCNPISGHNTLYWYLQNLGQGPELLIRYENEEAVDDSQLPKDRFSAERLKGVDSTLKIQPAELGDSAVYLCASSGRDSYNEQFFGPGTRLTVL.

V is TRBV28 and J is TRBJ2-7; TRBD1 agrees at 11 bases. This CDR3 contains 13 residues. Germline V gene data show CDR1 as MDHEN and CDR2 as SYDVKM. The V segment lost 6 bases and the J segment 7 bases; nucleotides outside the gene matches: 5. For the CDR3, the DNA is TGTGCCAGCAGGCCCGGGACAGGGGGGGAGCAGTACTTC. Its protein product is CASRPGTGGEQYF.

In DNA form, the CDR3 reads TGTGCCAGCAGTCGAAGACGGAGCTCCTACAATGAGCAGTTCTTC. Translating it yields CASSRRRSSYNEQFF. The rearrangement uses TRBV6-5 and TRBJ2-1; D call uncertain. The V gene lost 5 bases and the J gene lost 0 bases, with 11 bases spanning the gap. This CDR3 is built from 15 residues. From germline, CDR1 is MNHEY and CDR2 SVGAGI.

The chain carries TRBV27 and TRBJ1-4; D might be TRBD1 (5 bases). V dropped 8 bases and J dropped 2 bases, with 18 bases sitting between them. This CDR3 is 16 amino acids long. The V gene's germline CDR1 is MNHEY and CDR2 SMNVEV (reference sequence). The DNA for the CDR3 is TGTGCCAGCCGTAGGGCAGGGTGGTTGACTAATGAAAAACTGTTTTTT. This translates into CASRRAGWLTNEKLFF. Full variable domain (missing parts from reference TRBV27 and TRBJ1-4): EAQVTQNPRYLITVTGKKLTVTCSQNMNHEYMSWYRQDPGLGLRQIYYSMNVEVTDKGDVPEGYKVSRKEKRNFPLILESPSPNQTSLYFCASRRAGWLTNEKLFFGSGTQLSVL.

Points on this clone: Other nucleotide sequences from this sample produce the same CDR3. The chain uses TRBV29-1 and TRBJ1-1, with D perhaps matching TRBD1 (6 bases). Trimming stripped 4 bases from V and 2 bases from J, with 8 bases between. The germline V gene has CDR1 SQVTM and CDR2 ANQGSEA. The CDR3 extends over 12 amino acids. The CDR3 sequence is CSVVGGNTEAFF. The CDR3 DNA reads TGCAGCGTTGTAGGGGGAAACACTGAAGCTTTCTTT. The variable domain in full, completed from reference TRBV29-1 and TRBJ1-1, reads SAVISQKPSRDICQRGTSLTIQCQVDSQVTMMFWYRQQPGQSLTLIATANQGSEATYESGFVIDKFPISRPNLTFSTLTVSNMSPEDSSIYLCSVVGGNTEAFFGQGTRLTVV.

The V gene is TRBV27, the J gene TRBJ2-7; 10 bases match TRBD2. Germline V CDR1 and CDR2: MNHEY, SMNVEV (reference sequence). Trimming removed 5 bases from V and 5 bases from J; junction bases left unmatched: 6. The CDR3 has 14 residues. CDR3 DNA sequence: TGTGCCAGCAGTCGGGGACTAGCGTCGCACGAGCAGTACTTC. Encoded protein: CASSRGLASHEQYF.

The V gene is TRBV29-1, the J gene TRBJ2-3, with 11 bases matching TRBD2. The germline V gene has CDR1 SQVTM and CDR2 ANQGSEA. Trimming cost V 3 bases and J 3 bases; bases outside gene matches: 2. This CDR3 spans 14 amino acids. The CDR3 protein is CSVDASGRTDTQYF. DNA for the CDR3: TGCAGCGTTGACGCTAGCGGGAGGACAGATACGCAGTATTTT.

The chain employs TRBV30 and TRBJ2-7; 10 bases map to TRBD2. Germline values: CDR1 GTSNPN, CDR2 SVGIG (reference sequence). After removal of 3 bases from V and 5 bases from J, the junction contained 7 bases not matched to a gene. The CDR3 is made up of 14 amino acids. Here the CDR3 reads CAWRRLAGAHEQYF. As DNA, the CDR3 is TGTGCCTGGAGGCGGCTAGCGGGAGCCCACGAGCAGTACTTC.

The chain recombines TRBV6-5 with TRBJ1-2; 9 bases are a match to TRBD1. After removal of 7 bases from V and 0 bases from J, the junction contained 6 bases not matched to a gene. The CDR3 runs to 15 residues. Looked up from germline, CDR1 is MNHEY and CDR2 is SVGAGI. CDR3 DNA sequence: TGTGCCAGCACCATCGGGACAGGGACTAACTATGGCTACACCTTC. This gives the protein CASTIGTGTNYGYTF.

V usage is TRBV7-9 and J usage is TRBJ1-1; no clear D gene. Trimming removed 2 bases from V and 3 bases from J, with 4 bases in between. The CDR3 covers 12 residues. Germline V gene sequence: CDR1 SEHNR, CDR2 FQNEAQ (reference sequence). The CDR3 DNA reads as TGTGCCAGCAGCTTACAGTACACTGAAGCTTTCTTT. It translates to CASSLQYTEAFF.

The rearrangement uses TRBV27 and TRBJ2-7; 10 positions match TRBD1. Germline-derived CDR1 and CDR2 are MNHEY and SMNVEV (reference sequence). The CDR3 consists of 16 residues. The ends lost 5 bases at V and 0 bases at J; junction bases unmatched: 7. This CDR3 is CASSAGQGLISYEQYF. CDR3 coding DNA: TGTGCCAGCAGTGCGGGACAGGGGCTTATCTCCTACGAGCAGTACTTC.

V is TRBV27 and J is TRBJ2-7; perhaps TRBD1 as D (6 bases). V was cut by 3 bases and J by 0 bases, with 9 bases left in between. Germline V gene sequence: CDR1 MNHEY, CDR2 SMNVEV (reference sequence). This CDR3 region has 14 residues. DNA for the CDR3: TGTGCCAGCAGTTTCGTGGACAGCTCCTACGAGCAGTACTTC. Protein product: CASSFVDSSYEQYF.

The genes are TRBV6-5 and TRBJ2-7; 7 positions match TRBD2. Germline CDR1 is MNHEY and CDR2 is SVGAGI. The CDR3 length is 13 residues. V lost 2 bases and J lost 6; bases outside the gene matches: 4. The CDR3 sequence is CASSYDPGGEQYF. CDR3 bases: TGTGCCAGCAGTTACGACCCGGGGGGCGAGCAGTACTTC.

This chain connects TRBV10-1 to TRBJ2-3; 7 positions match TRBD1. V lost 0 bases and J lost 5; bases outside the gene matches: 11. Germline V CDR1 and CDR2: WNHNN, SYGVQD (reference sequence). This CDR3 has 17 residues. CDR3 DNA sequence: TGCGCCAGCAGTGAGTCATACAGGGGTCCGTCCCAAGATACGCAGTATTTT. Amino acids: CASSESYRGPSQDTQYF.

The rearrangement joins TRBV27 to TRBJ2-7; 7 bases map to TRBD1. The CDR3 sequence is 17 residues long. V was pared by 4 bases and J by 3 bases, with 15 bases of the junction left unmatched. Germline lookup yields CDR1 MNHEY and CDR2 SMNVEV (reference sequence). Here the CDR3 DNA reads TGTGCCAGCAGTTCGATCCGGGACAGTCCTTACTTCTACGAGCAGTACTTC. This codes for CASSSIRDSPYFYEQYF.